A selection of T cell receptor beta chains follows, all from one sample in a study of blood T cell repertoires in COVID-19. TCRdb's table, derived via immunoSEQ multiplex PCR, lists solely in-frame clones and lacks some. Of 260,000 or so clones detected, 88% appear once; the ten largest clones hold about 0.7%. The sequenced sample consisted of peripheral blood. The source of these receptors is a human donor in a cohort sampled during active COVID-19. Both conserved end residues are part of each CDR3. The order of the fields is D gene, clone size, CDR3 length, V gene, J gene, CDR3 protein, CDR3 DNA. The D gene is left open where the match is weak. Size is omitted from some rows. Given values are once, few, many or a class for expanded clones.

-,few,13,TRBV11-2,TRBJ1-2,CASSLGDKYGYTF,TGTGCCAGCAGCTTAGGGGACAAGTATGGCTACACCTTC
-,once,14,TRBV28,TRBJ1-1,CASSLEGGGTEAFF,TGTGCCAGCAGTTTGGAGGGGGGGGGCACTGAAGCTTTCTTT
-,few,14,TRBV9,TRBJ1-2,CASSVFDGNYGYTF,TGTGCCAGCAGCGTATTCGACGGGAACTATGGCTACACCTTC
-,once,18,TRBV4-2,TRBJ1-2,CASSQESGQVVGFYGYTF,TGTGCCAGCAGCCAAGAGTCAGGGCAGGTAGTCGGGTTTTATGGCTACACCTTC
TRBD1,-,18,TRBV28,TRBJ2-7,CASSPVPFGTGESYEQYF,TGTGCCAGCAGTCCCGTTCCGTTCGGGACAGGGGAATCCTACGAGCAGTACTTC
TRBD1,-,13,TRBV7-9,TRBJ1-2,CASSLPTGGGYTF,TGTGCCAGCAGCTTACCCACAGGGGGAGGCTACACCTTC
TRBD2,-,17,TRBV5-1,TRBJ2-1,CASSPQALAGGHGEQFF,TGCGCCAGCAGCCCCCAGGCCCTAGCGGGAGGGCATGGTGAGCAGTTCTTC
TRBD2,-,15,TRBV6-2/TRBV6-3,TRBJ2-1,CASSPGASGSNEQFF,TGTGCCAGCAGTCCCGGGGCTAGCGGGAGCAATGAGCAGTTCTTC
-,-,15,TRBV7-7,TRBJ2-5,CASSLGGAVQETQYF,TGTGCCAGCAGCTTAGGGGGAGCCGTTCAAGAGACCCAGTACTTC
-,-,13,TRBV27,TRBJ1-5,CASSPFYNQPQHF,TGTGCCAGCAGTCCCTTTTACAATCAGCCCCAGCATTTT
TRBD1,-,13,TRBV7-9,TRBJ1-1,CAGTTGGRTEAFF,TGTGCCGGGACTACAGGGGGAAGGACTGAAGCTTTCTTT
-,once,16,TRBV4-1,TRBJ1-6,CASSQFEQGPNSPLHF,TGCGCCAGCAGCCAATTTGAGCAGGGTCCTAATTCACCCCTCCACTTT
-,-,15,TRBV7-2,TRBJ1-1,CASSPSGDYGTEAFF,TGTGCCAGCAGCCCCTCCGGTGATTACGGGACTGAAGCTTTCTTT
-,-,12,TRBV6-5,TRBJ1-3,CASSPSLNTIYF,TGTGCCAGCAGCCCGTCTTTAAACACCATATATTTT
-,-,18,TRBV3-1/TRBV3-2,TRBJ1-6,CASSQVLRQRLPNSPLHF,TGTGCCAGCAGCCAAGTCCTCCGACAGCGCTTGCCGAATTCACCCCTCCACTTT
TRBD1,-,17,TRBV5-4,TRBJ1-1,CASRGDRGIRGDTEAFF,TGTGCCAGCCGGGGGGACAGGGGGATCCGCGGTGACACTGAAGCTTTCTTT
-,-,15,TRBV18,TRBJ1-3,CASSSEFGFGNTIYF,TGTGCCAGCTCTTCGGAGTTCGGCTTTGGAAACACCATATATTTT
-,-,14,TRBV5-1,TRBJ2-7,CASSFGGSSYEQYF,TGCGCCAGCAGCTTCGGCGGCAGCTCCTACGAGCAGTACTTC
-,once,15,TRBV10-3,TRBJ2-3,CAISESRERADTQYF,TGTGCCATCAGTGAGTCAAGGGAGAGGGCAGATACGCAGTATTTT
-,few,12,TRBV5-1,TRBJ2-7,CASSLFGGVEYF,TGCGCCAGCAGCTTATTCGGGGGAGTAGAGTACTTC
-,-,15,TRBV9,TRBJ1-1,CASSVGGEPNTEAFF,TGTGCCAGCAGCGTAGGGGGGGAACCAAACACTGAAGCTTTCTTT
TRBD2,-,17,TRBV7-6,TRBJ2-7,CASGTPSASGGPYEQYF,TGTGCCAGCGGAACTCCTAGTGCTAGCGGAGGACCCTACGAGCAGTACTTC
TRBD2,-,16,TRBV6-4,TRBJ2-1,CASSGKAGGSYNEQFF,TGTGCCAGCAGTGGAAAAGCGGGAGGGAGCTACAATGAGCAGTTCTTC
-,-,16,TRBV6-6,TRBJ1-5,CASQPQAGSSNQPQHF,TGTGCCTCACAGCCTCAGGCCGGGAGTAGCAATCAGCCCCAGCATTTT
-,-,13,TRBV19,TRBJ2-5,CASEGVGGETQYF,TGTGCCAGCGAAGGGGTAGGGGGAGAGACCCAGTACTTC